The clone carrying this T cell receptor beta chain was recorded many times. Antigen specificity is unknown. These data originate in a study of early T cells in non-severe SARS-CoV-2 infection. Study in general: Chains stayed unpaired after sequencing of bulk RNA from unsorted whole blood. Study findings and constraints: Using VDJdb, the matching emphasized anti-spike CD8 responses while missing private and CD4 specificities.

V lost 3 bases and J lost 3; bases outside the gene matches: 6. Looked up from germline, CDR1 is MDHEN and CDR2 is SYDVKM. The CDR3 extends over 16 amino acids. The protocol attached unique molecular identifiers to individual cDNA molecules. TCRdb passed the 5' RACE reads through MiXCR, listing each CDR3 protein once. The data contain tens of thousands of distinct CDR3 sequences, about 11% of them singletons. The rearrangement links TRBV28 to TRBJ2-3, with 10 bases matching TRBD2. The specimen comprised whole blood, sampled at baseline. This receptor was obtained from an adult who was a healthcare worker with PCR-confirmed SARS-CoV-2 infection or an uninfected control (not recorded which). The CDR3 nucleotides are TGTGCCAGCAGTTTTCTGACTAGCGGGCCAACAGATACGCAGTATTTT. Residues: CASSFLTSGPTDTQYF.